This TCR beta chain was captured in a study of blood T cell repertoires in COVID-19. Study-wide context: COVID-19 samples from acute and convalescent phases originated in the United States, Italy and Spain. T cells, B-cell-depleted T cells, or PBMCs provided the cDNA or gDNA that served as material.

CDR3 length: 16 residues. V lost 4 bases to trimming and J lost 2 bases; unmatched junction nucleotides: 6. Looked up from germline, CDR1 is SGHDT and CDR2 is YYEEEE. The authors' processing: Amplification with reference gene primers provided the estimates of nucleated cell counts. The method was immunoSEQ multiplex PCR; TCRdb's version includes in-frame clones alone and lacks a portion of them. V and J calls and clone size are given by that table; D and trimming were obtained from the DNA. This sample carries roughly 40,000 clones, about nine tenths of them seen once, and the ten largest clones take more than 5%.

This receptor was taken from a human donor in a cohort sampled during active COVID-19. V gene TRBV5-6 combines with J gene TRBJ2-2; 9 positions match TRBD1. Material: peripheral blood. For the CDR3, the DNA is TGTGCCAGCAGCGGCCCGGGACAGGGTAACACCGGGGAGCTGTTTTTT. It specifies CASSGPGQGNTGELFF.